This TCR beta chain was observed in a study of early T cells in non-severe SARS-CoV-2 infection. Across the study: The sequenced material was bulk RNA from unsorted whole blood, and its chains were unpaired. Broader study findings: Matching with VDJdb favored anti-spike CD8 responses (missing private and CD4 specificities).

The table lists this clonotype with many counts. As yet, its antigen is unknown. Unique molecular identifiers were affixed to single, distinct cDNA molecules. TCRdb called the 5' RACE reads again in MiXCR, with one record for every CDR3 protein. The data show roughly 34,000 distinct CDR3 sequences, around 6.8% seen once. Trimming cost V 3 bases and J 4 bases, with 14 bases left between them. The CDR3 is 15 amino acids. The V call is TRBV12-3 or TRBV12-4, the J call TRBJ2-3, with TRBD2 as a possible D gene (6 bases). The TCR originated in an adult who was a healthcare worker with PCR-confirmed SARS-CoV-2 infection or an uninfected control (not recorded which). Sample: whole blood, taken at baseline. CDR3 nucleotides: TGTGCCAGCAGTTTCCCTAGCGTCGGATCAGATACGCAGTATTTT. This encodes CASSFPSVGSDTQYF.